The clone carrying this T cell receptor (beta chain) was counted a single time. These data come from a study of blood T cell repertoires in COVID-19. Across the whole study: COVID-19 samples from acute and convalescent phases originated in the United States, Italy and Spain. Sample material is recorded as cDNA or gDNA derived from T cells, B-cell-depleted T cells, or PBMCs.

In the study's own analysis: The assay estimated nucleated cells by amplifying reference gene primers. Clones were read by immunoSEQ multiplex PCR, and TCRdb kept only the in-frame ones, dropping some. V and J calls and clone size follow that table, whereas D and trimming were derived from the DNA. The data hold about 160,000 clones, with 75% to 90% observed a single time. Germline CDR1 reads LGHDT; CDR2 reads YNNKEL (reference sequence). The CDR3 consists of 16 residues. Trimming removed 0 bases at V and 4 bases at J, with 13 bases between. The chain employs TRBV3-1 (or the pseudogene TRBV3-2) and TRBJ2-1; TRBD2 might be the D (6 bases). This TCR was recovered from a woman older than 75 with active or convalescent COVID-19. The sample taken for sequencing was peripheral blood. CDR3 protein: CASSQDLRLEYNEQFF. The CDR3 bases are TGTGCCAGCAGCCAAGATCTGAGACTAGAGTACAATGAGCAGTTCTTC.